A single sample gave rise to the 6 T cell receptor beta chains below, sequenced in a study of CD8+CD57+ T cells in acquired aplastic anemia. Researchers used genomic DNA as the template to profile TCR beta VDJ and CDR3. From the reads, TCRdb called clonotypes with MiXCR, one entry per CDR3 protein. The sample lists approximately 200,000 distinct CDR3 sequences; roughly 55% were seen once. Sequencing was carried out using sorted CD4+, CD8+, or CD8+CD57+ T cells (not recorded which) from PBMCs. Receptors were obtained from a human donor in good health.

This chain uses TRBV19 with TRBJ2-3, with D perhaps assigned TRBD1 or TRBD2 (5 bases each). Germline V gives CDR1 LNHDA, CDR2 SQIVND (reference sequence). V was cut by 6 bases and J by 3 bases, with 10 bases left in between. This CDR3 has 13 residues. The CDR3 bases are TGTGCCAGTAGGGGGGTGGGGACAGATACGCAGTATTTT. This translates into CASRGVGTDTQYF.

The rearrangement links TRBV19 to TRBJ2-3; TRBD1 might be the D (6 bases). From germline, CDR1 is LNHDA and CDR2 SQIVND (reference sequence). This CDR3 contains 14 residues. V lost 6 bases to trimming and J lost 0 bases, with 10 bases between them. CDR3 sequence: CASSGTTSTDTQYF. CDR3 nucleotide sequence: TGTGCCAGTAGCGGGACAACTAGCACAGATACGCAGTATTTT.

This sequence joins TRBV5-1 and TRBJ2-7; possible D gene TRBD1, 5 bases. CDR1 and CDR2 from the germline V gene are SGHRS and YFSETQ. The CDR3 has 14 amino acids. With 0 bases removed from V and 3 bases from J, the gap between germline ends came to 10 bases. CDR3 in DNA: TGCGCCAGCAGCTTGGCGCGGCAGGGCTACGAGCAGTACTTC. Residues: CASSLARQGYEQYF.

The CDR3 bases are TGTGCCAGCAGCCCACAGGGGATTGGCTACACCTTC. Its protein product is CASSPQGIGYTF. V usage is TRBV9 and J usage is TRBJ1-2; 7 bases align to TRBD1. CDR3 length: 12 amino acids. Trimming took 4 bases from V and 7 from J; bases not matched to a gene: 4. Per germline, CDR1 SGDLS and CDR2 YYNGEE.

The CDR3 nucleotides are TGTGCCAGCAGTACAGGGGACCTTAACTATGGCTACACCTTC. Translated: CASSTGDLNYGYTF. The chain employs TRBV25-1 and TRBJ1-2; TRBD1 aligns across 7 bases. Trimming removed 5 bases from V and 1 base from J; junction bases left unmatched: 4. The CDR3 extends over 14 amino acids. Germline CDR1 reads MGHDK; CDR2 reads SYGVNS.

This clonotype was detected ten times or more. The chain links TRBV9 to TRBJ1-6; D perhaps matches TRBD1 (6 bases). The CDR3 runs 14 residues. The V gene's germline CDR1 is SGDLS and CDR2 YYNGEE. Trimming shortened V by 3 bases and J by 10 bases, and 14 bases separated the two germline ends. CDR3 sequence: CASSEGTTGSPLHF. CDR3 in DNA: TGTGCCAGCAGCGAAGGGACAACGGGATCACCCCTCCACTTT.